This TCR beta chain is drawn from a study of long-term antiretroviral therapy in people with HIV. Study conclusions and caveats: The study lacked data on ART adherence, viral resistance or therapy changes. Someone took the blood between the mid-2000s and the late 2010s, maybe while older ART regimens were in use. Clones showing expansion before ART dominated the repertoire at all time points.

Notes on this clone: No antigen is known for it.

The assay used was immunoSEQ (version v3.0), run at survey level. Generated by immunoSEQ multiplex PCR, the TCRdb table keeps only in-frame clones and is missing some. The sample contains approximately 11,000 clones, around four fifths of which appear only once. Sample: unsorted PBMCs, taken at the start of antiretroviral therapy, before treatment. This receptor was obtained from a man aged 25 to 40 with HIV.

The CDR3: CASIPAQFYESRNTIYF. As DNA, the CDR3 is TGCGCCAGCATCCCGGCCCAGTTTTATGAGTCTAGAAACACCATATATTTT. The chain is built from TRBV10-1 and TRBJ1-3; D is ambiguous. The CDR3 extends over 17 amino acids. V was cut by 7 bases and J by 5 bases, with 24 bases left in between. From germline, CDR1 is WNHNN and CDR2 SYGVQD (reference sequence).